Below, 5 T cell receptor beta chains from the same sample are listed, as sequenced in a study of T-cell reconstitution after alpha-beta-depleted transplantation in children. Unique molecular identifiers were built into the TCRbeta library. TCRdb redid the calling of the PCR reads with MiXCR, one entry per CDR3 protein. The sample lists roughly 590,000 distinct CDR3 sequences; around a sixth were seen once. The material sequenced was PBMCs from the stem cell graft donor, taken from the stem cell graft. The receptors derive from a human donor who donated a stem cell graft to a child with acute myeloid leukemia.

This clonotype turned up a few times. V usage is TRBV7-6 and J usage is TRBJ2-7; 13 bases match TRBD2. Trimming at V came to 5 bases and at J to 2 bases, leaving 6 bases not matched to a gene. The CDR3 length is 16 residues. Germline V CDR1 and CDR2: SGHVS, FNYEAQ. The CDR3 bases are TGTGCCAGCAGCCCCCGGACTAGCGGGGGTCCCTACGAGCAGTACTTC. It codes for CASSPRTSGGPYEQYF.

This clonotype was detected only a few times. The genes are TRBV27 and TRBJ2-3, with 9 nucleotides matching TRBD2. Germline loops: CDR1 MNHEY, CDR2 SMNVEV (reference sequence). With V trimmed by 1 base and J by 1 base, 18 bases remained unmatched. The CDR3 is made up of 21 amino acids. The CDR3 spells CASSLYGLAGREYHRTDTQYF. CDR3 sequence (DNA): TGTGCCAGCAGTTTATACGGGCTAGCGGGGCGAGAATACCACCGCACAGATACGCAGTATTTT.

This clonotype was seen repeatedly, ten times or more. The chain is built from TRBV7-6 and TRBJ1-2; D unclear. This CDR3 comprises 13 residues. Trimming took off 1 base at V and 7 bases at J, with 10 bases between the two ends. Germline lookup yields CDR1 SGHVS and CDR2 FNYEAQ. CDR3 protein: CASSLGQVGGYTF. CDR3 sequence (DNA): TGTGCCAGCAGCTTAGGCCAAGTGGGTGGCTACACCTTC.

The chain carries TRBV7-8 and TRBJ1-1, with a possible D match to TRBD1 (6 bases). The CDR3 runs to 13 residues. Germline CDR1 is SGHVS and CDR2 is FQNEAQ. The V end lost 5 bases, the J end lost 5 bases, and 12 bases lay between the germline ends. CDR3 region: CASSIQGGTEAFF. Here the CDR3 DNA reads TGTGCCAGCAGCATACAGGGAGGGACTGAAGCTTTCTTT.

J is TRBJ2-7 and V is TRBV11-2, with 7 bases matching TRBD2. Per the germline V gene, CDR1 is SGHAT and CDR2 is FQNNGV. The CDR3 consists of 16 residues. Trimming cost V 0 bases and J 3 bases; bases outside gene matches: 8. CDR3 loop: CASSLESRGRGYEQYF. For the CDR3, the DNA is TGTGCCAGCAGCTTAGAATCCCGAGGGAGGGGCTACGAGCAGTACTTC.